A single sample is the source of the 22 T cell receptor beta chains below, sequenced in a study of radiotherapy plus CTLA-4 blockade in lung cancer. Produced via immunoSEQ multiplex PCR; TCRdb's table is partial and in-frame only. The sample yields about 110,000 clones, more than 75% seen once. This sample comprised peripheral blood, obtained from a patient treated with radiotherapy plus ipilimumab. The source is a human donor with non-small cell lung cancer that progressed on radiotherapy plus ipilimumab. Some clones in this sample may be carry-over from other donors' samples.

CDR3 region: CASSARGGDSGGYEQYF. CDR3 nucleotides: TGTGCCAGCAGCGCCCGCGGGGGTGATAGCGGGGGCTACGAGCAGTACTTC. The V call is TRBV9, the J call TRBJ2-7; TRBD2 aligns across 9 bases. This CDR3 is built from 17 residues. Germline V gene lookup returns CDR1 SGDLS and CDR2 YYNGEE. Losses at the gene ends were 3 bases for V and 3 bases for J; bases not matched to a gene: 13.

This chain joins TRBV9 and TRBJ1-5; D is perhaps TRBD1 (5 bases). Trimming removed 4 bases from V and 6 bases from J, with 14 bases in between. Germline V lookup: CDR1 SGDLS, CDR2 YYNGEE. The CDR3 runs 14 residues. For the CDR3, the DNA is TGTGCCAGCAGCCCTAGAGGGGTCGGTCAGCCCCAGCATTTT. It is translated as CASSPRGVGQPQHF.

The CDR3 is CASSLGSQGAPYEQYF. In DNA form, the CDR3 reads TGCGCCAGCAGCTTGGGGTCGCAGGGGGCGCCCTACGAGCAGTACTTC. V usage is TRBV5-1 and J usage is TRBJ2-7, with 8 bases that match TRBD1. The CDR3 has 16 residues. From germline, CDR1 is SGHRS and CDR2 YFSETQ. The J segment lost 2 bases and the V segment lost 0 bases, leaving 7 bases of the junction unmatched.

The chain links TRBV7-8 to TRBJ2-2; D gene ambiguous. The CDR3 is made up of 13 amino acids. Germline-derived CDR1 and CDR2 are SGHVS and FQNEAQ. Trimming removed 0 bases at V and 6 bases at J, with 5 bases between. This chain's CDR3 is CASSLAPAGELFF. The CDR3 region has the DNA TGTGCCAGCAGCTTAGCGCCCGCCGGGGAGCTGTTTTTT.

This clone has a single count. The chain joins TRBV5-5 to TRBJ1-2; D ambiguous. Per germline, CDR1 SGHKS and CDR2 YYEKEE (reference sequence). The CDR3 loop spans 14 amino acids. V shed 2 bases and J shed 4 bases, with 12 bases lying between them. CDR3 sequence reads: CASSFGPDPYGYTF. In DNA form, the CDR3 reads TGTGCCAGCAGCTTCGGGCCAGACCCCTATGGCTACACCTTC.

The rearrangement uses TRBV10-3 and TRBJ1-2; D gene ambiguous. Trimming took 4 bases from V and 1 from J, leaving 13 bases between them. CDR3 size: 15 residues. The germline gives CDR1 ENHRY, CDR2 SYGVKD. CDR3 amino acids: CAISAVVANNYGYTF. DNA of the CDR3: TGTGCCATCAGTGCGGTAGTGGCGAATAACTATGGCTACACCTTC.

The genes are TRBV6-5 and TRBJ1-5; a possible D gene is TRBD1 (5 bases). Germline CDR1 is MNHEY and CDR2 is SVGAGI. With 6 bases removed from V and 2 bases from J, the gap between germline ends came to 11 bases. The CDR3 is 14 amino acids. The CDR3 here is CASSLVGGNQPQHF. CDR3 in DNA: TGTGCCAGCAGCCTGGTGGGGGGCAATCAGCCCCAGCATTTT.

V is TRBV5-6 and J is TRBJ1-5; 11 nucleotides align to TRBD1. V lost 2 bases and J lost 4; bases outside the gene matches: 5. This CDR3 has 16 amino acids. CDR1 is SGHDT, CDR2 YYEEEE, per germline. The CDR3 region is CASSFGQGARNQPQHF. CDR3 sequence (DNA): TGTGCCAGCAGCTTCGGACAGGGGGCGCGGAATCAGCCCCAGCATTTT.

CDR3 nucleotide sequence: TGTGCCAGCAGCGTAGTCTTCACAGATACGCAGTATTTT. Translating it yields CASSVVFTDTQYF. The chain recombines TRBV9 with TRBJ2-3; D not certain. This CDR3 region has 13 residues. Trimming stripped 0 bases from V and 2 bases from J, with 4 bases between. Germline lookup yields CDR1 SGDLS and CDR2 YYNGEE.

The J gene is TRBJ2-1, the V gene TRBV7-2, with 9 bases identical to TRBD2. This CDR3 has 15 amino acids. CDR1 SGHTA and CDR2 FQGNSA come from the germline V gene. V was clipped by 7 bases and J by 4 bases; unmatched bases: 8. CDR3 sequence reads: CASTGGGAFYNEQFF. CDR3 nucleotides: TGTGCCAGCACCGGCGGGGGGGCCTTTTACAATGAGCAGTTCTTC.

V and J are TRBV5-1 and TRBJ2-3; 8 bases agree with TRBD1. Trimming cost V 4 bases and J 5 bases; bases outside gene matches: 9. The CDR3 runs to 15 residues. CDR1 is SGHRS, CDR2 YFSETQ, per germline. For the CDR3, the DNA is TGCGCCAGCAGCGCCCCCAGGGGGCATGGAGATACGCAGTATTTT. Translated: CASSAPRGHGDTQYF.

The V gene is TRBV28, the J gene TRBJ2-7; D is unresolved. Trimming removed 8 bases from V and 1 base from J, with 9 bases in between. The CDR3 has 12 residues. Germline lookup yields CDR1 MDHEN and CDR2 SYDVKM. DNA for the CDR3: TGTGCCAGCTGTCAGGAATCCTACGAGCAGTACTTC. Translated: CASCQESYEQYF.

This chain joins TRBV5-1 and TRBJ1-1, with D hard to call. The germline V gene has CDR1 SGHRS and CDR2 YFSETQ. V dropped 1 base and J dropped 7 bases, with 23 bases sitting between them. The CDR3 has 17 residues. The CDR3 nucleotides read TGCGCCAGCAGCTTGAAGCCTCCGGGCCGCGACGCGAATGAAGCTTTCTTT. This codes for CASSLKPPGRDANEAFF. Using reference TRBV5-1 and TRBJ1-1 for the parts outside the CDR3, the full variable domain is KAGVTQTPRYLIKTRGQQVTLSCSPISGHRSVSWYQQTPGQGLQFLFEYFSETQRNKGNFPGRFSGRQFSNSRSEMNVSTLELGDSALYLCASSLKPPGRDANEAFFGQGTRLTVV.

The V gene is TRBV5-1, the J gene TRBJ1-6; a possible D gene is TRBD1 (6 bases). The CDR3 length is 15 residues. V lost 0 bases, J lost 7 bases, and 11 bases lay in between. CDR1 SGHRS and CDR2 YFSETQ come from the germline V gene. CDR3 nucleotides: TGCGCCAGCAGCTTGGAACAGAGGGGGAATTCACCCCTCCACTTT. It translates to CASSLEQRGNSPLHF.

The rearrangement joins TRBV6-6 to TRBJ2-7; maybe TRBD2 (7 bases). This CDR3 spans 16 amino acids. CDR1 and CDR2 from the germline V gene are MNHNY and SVGAGI (reference sequence). Trimming pared 1 base from V and 0 bases from J, leaving 13 bases between. This CDR3 is CASSYFGGRDSYEQYF. DNA for the CDR3: TGTGCCAGCAGTTACTTCGGGGGGCGAGACTCCTACGAGCAGTACTTC.

The CDR3 spells CASVLGVMTYEQYF. Here the CDR3 DNA reads TGTGCCAGCGTTTTGGGGGTCATGACCTACGAGCAGTACTTC. The chain recombines TRBV6-1 with TRBJ2-7; tentatively, D is TRBD1 or TRBD2 (5 bases each). Germline CDR1 and CDR2: MNHNS and SASEGT. The CDR3 is 14 residues long. Trimming removed 8 bases at V and 2 bases at J, with 16 bases between.

In its sample, this clone was seen a few times. The CDR3 reads CASSSRGGGNRNYGYTF. CDR3 nucleotide sequence: TGTGCCAGCAGCTCCCGAGGTGGGGGTAACCGGAACTATGGCTACACCTTC. This chain uses TRBV7-9 with TRBJ1-2, with D possibly matching TRBD1 (5 bases). Germline V gene data show CDR1 as SEHNR and CDR2 as FQNEAQ (reference sequence). This CDR3 region has 17 residues. Trimming took 4 bases from V and 2 from J, leaving 20 bases between them. The full variable domain, completed using reference TRBV7-9 and TRBJ1-2, is DTGVSQNPRHKITKRGQNVTFRCDPISEHNRLYWYRQTLGQGPEFLTYFQNEAQLEKSRLLSDRFSAERPKGSFSTLEIQRTEQGDSAMYLCASSSRGGGNRNYGYTFGSGTRLTVV.

CDR3 sequence: CASSKQPGQGMRTEAFF. CDR3 in DNA: TGTGCCAGTAGCAAACAACCGGGACAGGGTATGAGGACTGAAGCTTTCTTT. The chain is built from TRBV19 and TRBJ1-1; 9 bases agree with TRBD1. The CDR3 runs to 17 residues. From germline, CDR1 is LNHDA and CDR2 SQIVND (reference sequence). J gave up 5 bases and V 6 bases, and 16 bases lay outside the gene matches.

The chain joins TRBV27 to TRBJ2-2; 8 bases line up with TRBD2. This CDR3 spans 14 amino acids. V shed 7 bases and J 7 bases; nucleotides not matched to a gene: 8. Germline CDR1 is MNHEY and CDR2 is SMNVEV (reference sequence). This chain's CDR3 is CASKRGGTSGELFF. The CDR3 bases are TGTGCCAGCAAACGGGGGGGTACCAGCGGGGAGCTGTTTTTT.

This clone was seen just once. The CDR3 loop is CASSSIPGNYNEQFF. The CDR3 DNA reads TGCGCCAGCAGTTCGATCCCCGGGAACTACAATGAGCAGTTCTTC. This chain connects TRBV5-1 to TRBJ2-1; TRBD2 might be the D (5 bases). This CDR3 contains 15 residues. Germline CDR1 and CDR2: SGHRS and YFSETQ. V dropped 5 bases and J dropped 3 bases, with 15 bases sitting between them.

This chain connects TRBV6-1 to TRBJ1-5, with a possible D match to TRBD1 (5 bases). V lost 0 bases to trimming and J lost 1 base, with 7 bases between them. The germline gives CDR1 MNHNS, CDR2 SASEGT. The CDR3 contains 15 residues. CDR3 DNA: TGTGCCAGCAGTGAAGCAGGGGACAGCAATCAGCCCCAGCATTTT. It codes for CASSEAGDSNQPQHF.

The rearrangement links TRBV18 to TRBJ1-5, with 10 bases aligning to TRBD1. Germline V gives CDR1 KGHSH, CDR2 LQKENI. Losses at the gene ends were 3 bases for V and 6 bases for J; bases not matched to a gene: 5. CDR3 size: 15 residues. CDR3 loop: CASSPRGTGAQPQHF. CDR3 nucleotides: TGTGCCAGCTCACCTCGTGGGACAGGGGCTCAGCCCCAGCATTTT.